This TCR beta chain was obtained from a study of Ad26.COV2.S vaccination and SARS-CoV-2 variants. Overall study: Ad26.COV2.S, an intramuscular injection, was given once or twice 56 days apart. Notes on the study in general: Reportedly, after vaccination the spike-specific CD8+ and CD4+ T cell responses displayed substantial breadth. Vaccine recipients had higher spike-specific TCR breadth than placebo recipients.

Germline V gene sequence: CDR1 LNHDA, CDR2 SQIVND (reference sequence). CDR3 length: 14 amino acids. V dropped 4 bases and J dropped 2; count of bases not matched to a gene: 5. Treatment given: about 20 received Ad26.COV2.S at low or high dose, single or two shots; 5 received placebo; per-sample allocation not given. Sampling was done on day 63 after the first vaccine or placebo injection. Adults aged 18-55 years in Boston included the donor. The data were produced by immunoSEQ multiplex PCR, yet TCRdb's version contains in-frame clones alone and is incomplete. The table lists about 350,000 clones, 85% to 90% of them singletons. Points on this clone: Its specificity is unknown. Other DNA sequences of this sample code for an identical CDR3.

This specimen consisted of peripheral blood, obtained in a trial of Ad26.COV2.S vaccine versus placebo. The V gene is TRBV19, the J gene TRBJ2-7; 7 bases are a match to TRBD1. This clonotype was sampled from a person between 18 and 65 years old who received the Ad26.COV2.S COVID-19 vaccine or a placebo. DNA for the CDR3: TGTGCCAGTAGTACACGACAGGGCCCCTACGAGCAGTACTTC. The encoded protein is CASSTRQGPYEQYF.